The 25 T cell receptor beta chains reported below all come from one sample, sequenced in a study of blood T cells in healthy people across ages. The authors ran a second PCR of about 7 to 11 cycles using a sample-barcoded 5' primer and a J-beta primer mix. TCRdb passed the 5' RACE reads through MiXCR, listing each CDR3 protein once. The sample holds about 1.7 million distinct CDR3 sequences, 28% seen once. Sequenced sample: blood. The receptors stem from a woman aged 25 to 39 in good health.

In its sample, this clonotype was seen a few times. The CDR3 sequence: CSVMDEQFF. The DNA for the CDR3 is TGCAGCGTTATGGATGAGCAGTTCTTC. This chain uses TRBV29-1 with TRBJ2-1; D call uncertain. This CDR3 spans 9 amino acids. The germline gives CDR1 SQVTM, CDR2 ANQGSEA. V was cut by 5 bases and J by 8 bases, with 4 bases left in between.

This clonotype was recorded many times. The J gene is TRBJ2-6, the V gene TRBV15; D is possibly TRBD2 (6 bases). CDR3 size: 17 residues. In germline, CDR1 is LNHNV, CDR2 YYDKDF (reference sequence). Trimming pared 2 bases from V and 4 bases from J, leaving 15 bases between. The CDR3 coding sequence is TGTGCCACCAGCAGACCGGGACTGTTCCTGGGGGCCAACGTCCTGACTTTC. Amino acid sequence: CATSRPGLFLGANVLTF.

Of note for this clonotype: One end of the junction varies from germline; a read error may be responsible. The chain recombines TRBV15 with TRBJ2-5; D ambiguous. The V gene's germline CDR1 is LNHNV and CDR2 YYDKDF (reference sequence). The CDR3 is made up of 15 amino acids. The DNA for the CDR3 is TGTGCCACCAGCGGCCACACCGGGTACCAAGAGGCCCAGTACTTC. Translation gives CATSGHTGYQEAQYF.

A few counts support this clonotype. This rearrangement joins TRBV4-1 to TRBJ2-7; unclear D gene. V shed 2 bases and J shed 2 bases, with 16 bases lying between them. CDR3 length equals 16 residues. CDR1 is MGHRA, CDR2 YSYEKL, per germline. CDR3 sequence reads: CASSQLPGNLPYEQYF. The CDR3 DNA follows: TGCGCCAGCAGCCAACTGCCTGGGAACCTTCCCTACGAGCAGTACTTC.

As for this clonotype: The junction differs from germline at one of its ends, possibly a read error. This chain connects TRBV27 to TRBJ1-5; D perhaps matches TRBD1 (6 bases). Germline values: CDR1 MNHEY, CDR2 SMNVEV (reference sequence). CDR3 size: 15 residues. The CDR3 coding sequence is TGTACCAGCAGAGAAGGGGGACTTAGCAATCAGCCCCAGCATTTT. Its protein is CTSREGGLSNQPQHF.

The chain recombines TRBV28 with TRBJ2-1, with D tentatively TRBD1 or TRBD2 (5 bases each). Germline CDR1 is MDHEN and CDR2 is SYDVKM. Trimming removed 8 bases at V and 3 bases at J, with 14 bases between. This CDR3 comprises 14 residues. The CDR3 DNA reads TGTGCCAGCCGAATAGGGACCTTCTACAATGAGCAGTTCTTC. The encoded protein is CASRIGTFYNEQFF.

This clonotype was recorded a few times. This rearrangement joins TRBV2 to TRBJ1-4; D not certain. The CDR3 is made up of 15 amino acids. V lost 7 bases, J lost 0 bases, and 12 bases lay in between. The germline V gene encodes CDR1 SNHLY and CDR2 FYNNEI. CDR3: CASKRRVATNEKLFF. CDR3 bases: TGTGCCAGCAAGCGAAGGGTAGCAACTAATGAAAAACTGTTTTTT.

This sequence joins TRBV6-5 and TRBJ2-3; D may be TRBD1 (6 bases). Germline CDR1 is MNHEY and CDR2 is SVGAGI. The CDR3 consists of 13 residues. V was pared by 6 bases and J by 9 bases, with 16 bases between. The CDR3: CASSLTGGRTQYF. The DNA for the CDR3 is TGTGCCAGCAGCCTGACTGGGGGCAGGACGCAGTATTTT.

The CDR3 DNA follows: TGTGCCAGCAGAAGCCGGGACACTCAACAGGAGCAGTACTTC. This sequence encodes CASRSRDTQQEQYF. The chain combines TRBV3-1 with TRBJ2-4; weak D call: TRBD1 (6 bases). Looked up from germline, CDR1 is LGHDT and CDR2 is YNNKEL (reference sequence). The CDR3 is made up of 14 amino acids. V lost 6 bases, J lost 13 bases, and 22 bases lay in between.

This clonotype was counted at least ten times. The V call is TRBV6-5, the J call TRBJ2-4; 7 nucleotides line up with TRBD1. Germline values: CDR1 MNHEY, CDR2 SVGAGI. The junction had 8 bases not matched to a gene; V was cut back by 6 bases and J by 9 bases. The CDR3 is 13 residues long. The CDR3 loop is CASRLDRVSIQYF. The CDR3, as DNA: TGTGCCAGCAGACTAGACAGGGTGTCCATTCAGTACTTC.

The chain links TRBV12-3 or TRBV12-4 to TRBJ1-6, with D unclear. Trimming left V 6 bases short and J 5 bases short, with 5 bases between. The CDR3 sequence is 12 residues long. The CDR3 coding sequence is TGTGCCAGCAGGCGGGATAATTCACCCCTCCACTTT. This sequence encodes CASRRDNSPLHF.

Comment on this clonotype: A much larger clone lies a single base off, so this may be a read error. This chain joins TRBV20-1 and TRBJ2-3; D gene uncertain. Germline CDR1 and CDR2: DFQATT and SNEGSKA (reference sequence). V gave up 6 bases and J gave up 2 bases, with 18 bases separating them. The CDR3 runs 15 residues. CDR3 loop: CSANGGRSNTDTQYF. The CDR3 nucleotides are TGCAGTGCCAACGGCGGCAGAAGTAACACAGATACGCAGTATTTT.

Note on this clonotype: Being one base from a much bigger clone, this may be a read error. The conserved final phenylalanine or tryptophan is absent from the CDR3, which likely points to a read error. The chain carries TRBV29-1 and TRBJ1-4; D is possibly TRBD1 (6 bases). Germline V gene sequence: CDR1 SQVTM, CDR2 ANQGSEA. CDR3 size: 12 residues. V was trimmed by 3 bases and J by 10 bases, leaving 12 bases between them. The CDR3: CSVEPGEGKLFL. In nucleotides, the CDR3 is TGCAGCGTTGAGCCAGGGGAGGGAAAACTGTTTCTT.

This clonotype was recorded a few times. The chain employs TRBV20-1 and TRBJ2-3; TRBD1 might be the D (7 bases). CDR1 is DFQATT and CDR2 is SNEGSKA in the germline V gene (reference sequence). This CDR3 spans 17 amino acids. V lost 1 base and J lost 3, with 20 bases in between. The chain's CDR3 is CSARGPPGAGGTDTQYF. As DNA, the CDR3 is TGCAGTGCTAGAGGACCTCCCGGCGCAGGGGGGACAGATACGCAGTATTTT.

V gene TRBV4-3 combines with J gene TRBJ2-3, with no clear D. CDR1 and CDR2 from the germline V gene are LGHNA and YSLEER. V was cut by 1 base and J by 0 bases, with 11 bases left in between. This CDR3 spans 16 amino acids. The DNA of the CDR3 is TGCGCCAGCAGCCAAGGGTTACAAACGAGCACAGATACGCAGTATTTT. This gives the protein CASSQGLQTSTDTQYF.

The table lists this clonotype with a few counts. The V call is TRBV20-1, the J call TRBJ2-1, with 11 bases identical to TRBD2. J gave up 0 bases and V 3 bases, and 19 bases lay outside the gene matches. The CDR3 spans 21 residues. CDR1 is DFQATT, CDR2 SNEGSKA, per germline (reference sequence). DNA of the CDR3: TGCAGTGCTAGGGCTAGCGGGAGGCACAACCGGGGGGGAAGCTCCTACAATGAGCAGTTCTTC. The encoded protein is CSARASGRHNRGGSSYNEQFF.

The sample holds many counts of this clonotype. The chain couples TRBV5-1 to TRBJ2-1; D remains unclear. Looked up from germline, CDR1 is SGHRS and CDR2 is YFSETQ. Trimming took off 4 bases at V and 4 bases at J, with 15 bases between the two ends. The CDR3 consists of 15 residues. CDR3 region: CASSPMALGYNEQFF. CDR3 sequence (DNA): TGCGCCAGCAGCCCGATGGCCCTGGGGTACAATGAGCAGTTCTTC.

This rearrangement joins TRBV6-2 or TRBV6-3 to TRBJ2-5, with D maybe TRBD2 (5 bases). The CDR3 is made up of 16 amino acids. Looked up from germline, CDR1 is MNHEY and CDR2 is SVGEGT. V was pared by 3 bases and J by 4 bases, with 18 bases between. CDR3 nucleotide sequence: TGTGCCAGCAGTTATCCCTCGAGAGGGAAGAGAGAGACCCAGTACTTC. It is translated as CASSYPSRGKRETQYF.

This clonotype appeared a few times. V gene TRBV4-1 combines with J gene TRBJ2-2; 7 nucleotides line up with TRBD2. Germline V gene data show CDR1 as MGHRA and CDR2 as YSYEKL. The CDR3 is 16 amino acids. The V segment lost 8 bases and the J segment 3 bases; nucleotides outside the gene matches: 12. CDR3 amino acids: CASASPQGGDTGELFF. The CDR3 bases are TGCGCCAGCGCCAGCCCCCAGGGAGGGGACACCGGGGAGCTGTTTTTT.

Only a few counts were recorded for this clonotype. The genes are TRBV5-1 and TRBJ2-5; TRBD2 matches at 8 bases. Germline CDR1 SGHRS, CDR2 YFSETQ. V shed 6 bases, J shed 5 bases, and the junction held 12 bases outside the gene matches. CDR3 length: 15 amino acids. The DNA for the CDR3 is TGCGCCAGCACATCGAGGGGGACTAGAACGGAGACCCAGTACTTC. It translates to CASTSRGTRTETQYF.

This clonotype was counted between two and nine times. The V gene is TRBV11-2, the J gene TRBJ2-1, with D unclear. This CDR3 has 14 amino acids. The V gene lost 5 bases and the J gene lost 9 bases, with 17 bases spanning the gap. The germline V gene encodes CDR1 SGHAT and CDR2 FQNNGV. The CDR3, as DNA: TGTGCCAGCAGCCCTAACGTAGCCTTTGGTGAGCAGTTCTTC. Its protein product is CASSPNVAFGEQFF.

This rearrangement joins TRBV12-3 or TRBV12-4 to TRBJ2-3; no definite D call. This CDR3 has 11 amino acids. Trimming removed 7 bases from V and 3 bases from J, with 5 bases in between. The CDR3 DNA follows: TGTGCCAGCAACCTAACAGATACGCAGTATTTT. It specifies CASNLTDTQYF.

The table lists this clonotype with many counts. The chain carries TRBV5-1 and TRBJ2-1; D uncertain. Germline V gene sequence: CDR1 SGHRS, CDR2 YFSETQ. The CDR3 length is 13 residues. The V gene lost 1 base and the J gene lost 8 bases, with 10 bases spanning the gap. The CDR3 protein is CASSLSGRHEQFF. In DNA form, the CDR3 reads TGCGCCAGCAGCTTGTCTGGCCGACATGAGCAGTTCTTC.

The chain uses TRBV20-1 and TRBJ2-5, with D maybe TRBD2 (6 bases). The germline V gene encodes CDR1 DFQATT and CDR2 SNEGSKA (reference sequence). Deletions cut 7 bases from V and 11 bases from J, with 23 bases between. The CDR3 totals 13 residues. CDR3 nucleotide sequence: TGCAGTGTGAAAAGCGGGTACCACAATGAGCAGTACTTC. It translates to CSVKSGYHNEQYF.

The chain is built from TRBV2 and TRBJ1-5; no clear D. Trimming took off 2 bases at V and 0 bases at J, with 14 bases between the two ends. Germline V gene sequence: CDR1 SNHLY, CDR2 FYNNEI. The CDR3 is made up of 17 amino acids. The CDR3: CASSERSAENSNQPQHF. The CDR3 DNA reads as TGTGCCAGCAGTGAAAGGTCAGCAGAAAATAGCAATCAGCCCCAGCATTTT.